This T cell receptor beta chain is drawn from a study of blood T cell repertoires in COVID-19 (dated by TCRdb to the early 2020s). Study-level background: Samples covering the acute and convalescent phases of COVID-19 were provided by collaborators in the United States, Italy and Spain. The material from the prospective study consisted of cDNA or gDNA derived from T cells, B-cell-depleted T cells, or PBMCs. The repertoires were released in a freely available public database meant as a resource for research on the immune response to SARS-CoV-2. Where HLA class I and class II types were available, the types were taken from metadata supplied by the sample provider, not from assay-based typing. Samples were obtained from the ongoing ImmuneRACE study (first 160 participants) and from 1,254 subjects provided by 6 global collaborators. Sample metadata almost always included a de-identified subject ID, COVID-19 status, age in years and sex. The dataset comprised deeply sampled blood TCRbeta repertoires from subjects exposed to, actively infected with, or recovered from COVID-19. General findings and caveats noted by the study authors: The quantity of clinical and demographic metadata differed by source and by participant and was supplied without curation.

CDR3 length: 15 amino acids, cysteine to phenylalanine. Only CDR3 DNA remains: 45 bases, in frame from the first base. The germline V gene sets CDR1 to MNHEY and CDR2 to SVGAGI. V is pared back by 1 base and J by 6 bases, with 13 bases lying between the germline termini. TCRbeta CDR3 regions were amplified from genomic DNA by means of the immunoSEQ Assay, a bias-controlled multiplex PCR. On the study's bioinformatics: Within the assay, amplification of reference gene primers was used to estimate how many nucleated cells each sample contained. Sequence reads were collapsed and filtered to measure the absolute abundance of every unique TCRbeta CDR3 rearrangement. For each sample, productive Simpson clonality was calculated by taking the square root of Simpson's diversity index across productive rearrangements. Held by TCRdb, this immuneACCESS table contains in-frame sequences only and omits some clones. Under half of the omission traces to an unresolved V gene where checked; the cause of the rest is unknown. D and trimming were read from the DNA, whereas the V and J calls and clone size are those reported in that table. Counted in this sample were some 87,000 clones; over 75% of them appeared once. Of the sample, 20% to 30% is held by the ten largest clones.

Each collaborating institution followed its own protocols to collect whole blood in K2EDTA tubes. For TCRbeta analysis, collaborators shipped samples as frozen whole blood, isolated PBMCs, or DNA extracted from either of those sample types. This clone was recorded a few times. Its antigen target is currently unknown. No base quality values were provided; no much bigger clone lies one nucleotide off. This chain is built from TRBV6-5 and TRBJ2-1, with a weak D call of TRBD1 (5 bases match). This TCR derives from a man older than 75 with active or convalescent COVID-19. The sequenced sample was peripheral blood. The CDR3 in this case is CASSYLTDSGNEQFF. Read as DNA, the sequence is TGTGCCAGCAGTTACTTGACAGATAGTGGCAATGAGCAGTTCTTC.